The entry below describes one T cell receptor (beta chain). What it binds is not known. CDR1 and CDR2 (germline): LNHDA, SQIVND (reference sequence). The CDR3 is 14 residues long. V was clipped by 8 bases and J by 6 bases, with 20 bases between them. The source of the sample is a study of T cells after posttransplantation cyclophosphamide. Cells defined as naive were viable CD3+CD4+ or CD3+CD8+ and CCR7+CD45RA+CD45RO-CD95-CD27+CD28+. On the day of bone marrow donation, the related graft donor provided peripheral blood. Only in-frame clones appear in the TCRdb table, and some are missing; sequencing was by immunoSEQ multiplex PCR. Found here are about 16,000 clones, 94% of them singletons; the top ten hold 0.25% to 0.3%. Study-level results: Blood and skin or GI T cell repertoires showed limited TRB overlap. TRB clonality was highly associated with recipient CMV seropositivity and reactivation. Donor-recipient repertoire similarity was low at 1-2 months, rising over year one.

Sequencing was performed on naive CD4+ T cells sorted from blood. The receptor was isolated from a woman between 45 and 65 years old in good health and a related stem cell transplant donor. The V gene is TRBV19, the J gene TRBJ2-7; TRBD1 might be the D (6 bases). Here the CDR3 reads CASRGPGELSEQYF. CDR3 DNA sequence: TGTGCCAGTCGGGGTCCAGGGGAATTGAGCGAGCAGTACTTC.